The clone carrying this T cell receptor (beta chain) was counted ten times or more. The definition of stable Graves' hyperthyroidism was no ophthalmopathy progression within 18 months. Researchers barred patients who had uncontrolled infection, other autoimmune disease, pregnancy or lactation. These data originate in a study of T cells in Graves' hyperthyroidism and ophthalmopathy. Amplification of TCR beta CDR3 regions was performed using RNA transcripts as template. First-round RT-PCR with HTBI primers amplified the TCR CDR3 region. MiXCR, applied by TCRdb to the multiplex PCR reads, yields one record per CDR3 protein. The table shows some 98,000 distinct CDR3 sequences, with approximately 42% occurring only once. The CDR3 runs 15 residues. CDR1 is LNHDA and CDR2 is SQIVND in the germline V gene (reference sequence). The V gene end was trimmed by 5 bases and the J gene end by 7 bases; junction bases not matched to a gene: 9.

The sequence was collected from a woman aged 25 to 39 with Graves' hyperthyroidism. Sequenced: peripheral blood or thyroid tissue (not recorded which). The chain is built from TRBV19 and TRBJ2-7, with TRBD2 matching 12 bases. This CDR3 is CASSSRTSGTSEQYF. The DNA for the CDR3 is TGTGCCAGTAGTTCTAGGACTAGCGGGACATCGGAGCAGTACTTC.